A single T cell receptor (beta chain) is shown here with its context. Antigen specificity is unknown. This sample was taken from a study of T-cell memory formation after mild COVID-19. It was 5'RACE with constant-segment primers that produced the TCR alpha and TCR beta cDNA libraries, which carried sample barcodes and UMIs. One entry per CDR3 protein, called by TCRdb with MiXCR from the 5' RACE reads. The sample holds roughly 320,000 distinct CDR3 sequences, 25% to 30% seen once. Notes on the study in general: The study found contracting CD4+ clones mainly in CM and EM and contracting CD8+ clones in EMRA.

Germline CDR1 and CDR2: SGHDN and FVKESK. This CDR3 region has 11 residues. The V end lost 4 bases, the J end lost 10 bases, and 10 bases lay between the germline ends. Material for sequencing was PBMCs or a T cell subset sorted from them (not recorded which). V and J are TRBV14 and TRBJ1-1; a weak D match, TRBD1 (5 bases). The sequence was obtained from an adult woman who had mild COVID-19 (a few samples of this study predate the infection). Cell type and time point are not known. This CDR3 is CASSPGRVAFF. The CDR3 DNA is TGTGCCAGCAGCCCGGGACGGGTAGCTTTCTTT.